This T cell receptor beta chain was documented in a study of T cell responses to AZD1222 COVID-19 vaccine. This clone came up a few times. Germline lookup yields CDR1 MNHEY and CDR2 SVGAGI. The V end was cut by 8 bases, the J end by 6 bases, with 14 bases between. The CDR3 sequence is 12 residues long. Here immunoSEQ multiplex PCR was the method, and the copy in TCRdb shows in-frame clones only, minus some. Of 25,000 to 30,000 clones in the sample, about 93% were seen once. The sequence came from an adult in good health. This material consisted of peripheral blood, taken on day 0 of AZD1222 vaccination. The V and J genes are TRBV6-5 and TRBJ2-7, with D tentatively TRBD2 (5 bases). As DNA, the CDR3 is TGTGCCAGCTACCCGGGGTATGGCGAGCAGTACTTC. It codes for CASYPGYGEQYF.